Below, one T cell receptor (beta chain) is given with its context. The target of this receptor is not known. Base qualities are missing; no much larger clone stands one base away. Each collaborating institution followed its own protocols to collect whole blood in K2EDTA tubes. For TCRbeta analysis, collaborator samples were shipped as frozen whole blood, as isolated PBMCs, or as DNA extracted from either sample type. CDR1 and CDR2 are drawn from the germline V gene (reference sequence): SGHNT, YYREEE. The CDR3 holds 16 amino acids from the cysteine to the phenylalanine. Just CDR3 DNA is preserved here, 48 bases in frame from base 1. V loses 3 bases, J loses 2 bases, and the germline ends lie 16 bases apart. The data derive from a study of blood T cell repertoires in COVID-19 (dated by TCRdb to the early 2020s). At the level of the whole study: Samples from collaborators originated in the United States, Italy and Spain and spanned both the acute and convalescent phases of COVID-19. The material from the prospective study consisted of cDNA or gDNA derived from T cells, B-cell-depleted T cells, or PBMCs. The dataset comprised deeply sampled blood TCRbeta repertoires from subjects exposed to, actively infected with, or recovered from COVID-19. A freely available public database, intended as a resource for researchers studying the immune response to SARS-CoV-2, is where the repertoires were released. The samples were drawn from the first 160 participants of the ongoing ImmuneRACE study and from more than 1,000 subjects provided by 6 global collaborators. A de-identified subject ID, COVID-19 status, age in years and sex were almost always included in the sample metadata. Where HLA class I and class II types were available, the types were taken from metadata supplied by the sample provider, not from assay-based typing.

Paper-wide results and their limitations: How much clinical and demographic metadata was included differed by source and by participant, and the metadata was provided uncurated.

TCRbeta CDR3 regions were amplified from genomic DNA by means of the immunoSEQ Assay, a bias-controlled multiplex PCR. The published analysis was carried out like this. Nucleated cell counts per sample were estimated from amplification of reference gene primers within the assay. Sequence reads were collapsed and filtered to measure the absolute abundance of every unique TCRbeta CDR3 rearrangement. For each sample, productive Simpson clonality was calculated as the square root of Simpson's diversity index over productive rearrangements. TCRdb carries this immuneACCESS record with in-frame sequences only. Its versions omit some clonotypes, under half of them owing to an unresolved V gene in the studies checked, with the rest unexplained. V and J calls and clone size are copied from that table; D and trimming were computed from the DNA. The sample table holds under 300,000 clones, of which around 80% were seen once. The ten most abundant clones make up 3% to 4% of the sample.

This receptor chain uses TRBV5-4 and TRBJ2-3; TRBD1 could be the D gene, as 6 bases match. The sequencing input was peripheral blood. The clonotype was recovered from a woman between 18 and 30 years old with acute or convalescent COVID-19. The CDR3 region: CASSSTYRDITDTQYF. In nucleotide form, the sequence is TGTGCCAGCAGCTCAACGTACCGGGACATCACAGATACGCAGTATTTT.